This T cell receptor beta chain was captured by sequencing in a study of chemoradiotherapy in HPV16-positive cancers (dated by TCRdb to 2022 to 2024). Study-wide context: Candidate HPV-specific T-cell clones and common TCR motifs were defined through functional T-cell assays on cells from a couple of HPV16-positive patients. The study asked whether T-cell immunity to the HPV oncoproteins E6 and E7 changes during chemoradiotherapy and whether this immunity affects survival. The candidate HPV-specific TCRs and motifs were subsequently tracked in TCR repertoires obtained from some 80 patients with HPV-related cancers. Overall study outcomes, separate from this receptor: Only two HPV16-positive patients were used to derive the functional definition of HPV-specific T cells, and the survival association was reported for HPV16-positive patients. Expansion of candidate HPV-specific clones and E7-related TCR motifs was observed in the tumor microenvironment during treatment, whereas no such expansion was observed for non-HPV-specific T cells. Among HPV16-positive patients, expansion of HPV-responsive T cells during chemoradiotherapy was associated with better recurrence-free survival.

As concerns this clone: Its recognized antigen is unknown. No much larger clonotype is one base removed from it; base qualities were not supplied.

Repertoires were sampled repeatedly over the course of chemoradiotherapy so that clonal expansion in the tumor microenvironment could be followed. Library method: the immunoSEQ multiplex PCR assay. Here the immuneACCESS table is served through TCRdb, limited to in-frame sequences with V and J called. Missing clones are a known gap in these copies; in checked studies unresolved V genes cover under half, and the rest lacks a known reason. The sample contains under 40,000 clones, 89% of them found a single time. The ten largest account for 3% to 3.5% of the sample. The TCR comes from a human donor with HPV-associated anogenital cancer. Sequenced material: blood, taken from a patient who underwent chemoradiotherapy.

Here is the DNA: TGTGCCAGCAGCGTCCAGACTAGCGGGGGCCTCTACGAGCAGTACTTC. It encodes CASSVQTSGGLYEQYF. The chain links TRBV11-2 with TRBJ2-7, with 12 bases aligning to TRBD2. The junction shows trimming of 5 bases on V and 3 bases on J, and the gene matches do not reach 8 bases of it. According to the germline V gene, CDR1 reads SGHAT and CDR2 reads FQNNGV. The CDR3 sequence holds 16 residues, the cysteine and phenylalanine included. Just CDR3 DNA is preserved here, 48 bases in frame from base 1.